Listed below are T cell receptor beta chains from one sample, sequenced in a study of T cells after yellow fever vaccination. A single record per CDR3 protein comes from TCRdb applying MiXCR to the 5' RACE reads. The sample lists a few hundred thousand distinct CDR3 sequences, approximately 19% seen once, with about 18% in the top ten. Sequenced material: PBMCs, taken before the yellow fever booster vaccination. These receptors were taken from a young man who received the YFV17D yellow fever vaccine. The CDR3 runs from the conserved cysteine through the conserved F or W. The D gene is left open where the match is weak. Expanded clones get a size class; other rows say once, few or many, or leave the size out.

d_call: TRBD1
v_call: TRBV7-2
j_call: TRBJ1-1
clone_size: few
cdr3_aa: CASSVTGGYTEAFF
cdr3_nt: TGTGCCAGCAGCGTAACAGGGGGGTACACTGAAGCTTTCTTT

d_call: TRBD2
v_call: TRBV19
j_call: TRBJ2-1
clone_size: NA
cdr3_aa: CATKRGSYNEQFF
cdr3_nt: TGTGCCACGAAGCGGGGGAGCTACAATGAGCAGTTCTTC

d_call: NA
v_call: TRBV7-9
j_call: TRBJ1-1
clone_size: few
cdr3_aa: CASSLGGVGAFF
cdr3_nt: TGTGCCAGCAGCTTAGGGGGGGTCGGAGCTTTCTTT

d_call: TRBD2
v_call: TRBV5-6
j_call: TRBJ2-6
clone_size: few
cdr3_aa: CASSSGRWANVLTF
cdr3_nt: TGTGCCAGCAGCTCCGGGAGGTGGGCCAACGTCCTGACTTTC

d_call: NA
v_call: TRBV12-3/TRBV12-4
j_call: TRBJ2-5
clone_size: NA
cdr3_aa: CASTGAPETQYF
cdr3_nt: TGTGCCAGCACCGGAGCCCCAGAGACCCAGTACTTC

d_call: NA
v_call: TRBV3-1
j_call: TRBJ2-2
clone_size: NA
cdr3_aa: CASSHNEGTGELFF
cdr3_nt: TGTGCCAGCAGCCACAATGAGGGAACCGGGGAGCTGTTTTTT

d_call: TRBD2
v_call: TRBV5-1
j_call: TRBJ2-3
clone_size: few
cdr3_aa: CASSLAPRLASTDTQYF
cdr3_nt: TGCGCCAGCAGCTTGGCTCCGAGACTAGCGAGCACAGATACGCAGTATTTT

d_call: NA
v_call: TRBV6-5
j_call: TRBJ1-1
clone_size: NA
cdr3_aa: CASRVWTNTEAFF
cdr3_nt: TGTGCCAGCCGGGTTTGGACGAACACTGAAGCTTTCTTT

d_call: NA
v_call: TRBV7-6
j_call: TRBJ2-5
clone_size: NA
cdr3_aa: CASSFGVGETQYF
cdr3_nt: TGTGCCAGCAGCTTCGGGGTCGGAGAGACCCAGTACTTC

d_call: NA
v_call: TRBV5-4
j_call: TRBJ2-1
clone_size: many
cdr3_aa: CASSLGKWVRIQNEQFF
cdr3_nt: TGTGCCAGCAGCTTGGGAAAATGGGTGCGAATACAGAATGAGCAGTTCTTC

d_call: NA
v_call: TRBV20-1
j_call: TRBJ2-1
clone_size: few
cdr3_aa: CSVARETMGEQFF
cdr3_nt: TGCAGTGTGGCCAGGGAAACAATGGGCGAGCAGTTCTTC

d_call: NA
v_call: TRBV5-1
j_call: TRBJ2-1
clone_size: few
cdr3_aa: CASSLGSIDPNEQFF
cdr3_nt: TGCGCCAGCAGCTTGGGATCAATCGATCCGAATGAGCAGTTCTTC

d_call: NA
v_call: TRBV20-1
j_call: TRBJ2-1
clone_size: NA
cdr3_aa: CSASSPSSYNEQFF
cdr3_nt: TGCAGTGCTAGTAGCCCCAGCTCCTACAATGAGCAGTTCTTC

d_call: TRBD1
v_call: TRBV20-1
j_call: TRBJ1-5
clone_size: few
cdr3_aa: CSARAETGGIEVSNQPQHF
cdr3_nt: TGCAGTGCTAGAGCCGAGACAGGGGGCATCGAGGTGAGCAATCAGCCCCAGCATTTT